This is a list of T cell receptor beta chains from one sample in a study of blood T cell repertoires in COVID-19. Clones were sequenced by immunoSEQ multiplex PCR, and TCRdb holds only the in-frame ones, with some missing. The table shows under 300,000 clones, with 70% to 90% occurring only once. The source material was PBMCs or T cells enriched from blood (not recorded which). These receptor sequences come from a middle-aged woman with acute COVID-19. Each CDR3 is given with its conserved first and last residue.

J gene | V gene | CDR3 protein
TRBJ1-2 | TRBV6-1 | CASSDSRGLYGYTF
TRBJ1-5 | TRBV19 | CASRIGGGSQPQHF
TRBJ2-7 | TRBV7-8 | CASSLVLAVSYEQYF
TRBJ2-1 | TRBV19 | CASSIGGGNEQFF
TRBJ1-6 | TRBV3-1/TRBV3-2 | CASSQETGSSPLHF
TRBJ2-3 | TRBV7-9 | CASSLGQGKRTDTQYF
TRBJ2-1 | TRBV11-3 | CASSPGTSVVNEQFF
TRBJ2-3 | TRBV5-4 | CASSLVRGTSTDTQYF
TRBJ2-1 | TRBV28 | CASSFPTSGRGYNEQFF
TRBJ1-6 | TRBV7-9 | CATLSGDYNSPLHF
TRBJ2-3 | TRBV15 | CATSQNSGSGTDTQYF
TRBJ1-1 | TRBV25-1 | CASTTGQLNTEAFF
TRBJ1-1 | TRBV9 | CASARQERNTEAFF
TRBJ1-1 | TRBV6-5 | CASSYSYRVGTEAFF
TRBJ2-7 | TRBV6-5 | CASSVGLSYEQYF
TRBJ2-7 | TRBV19 | CARRTLNMFGFSYEQYF
TRBJ2-1 | TRBV11-3 | CASSSHRVRNEQFF